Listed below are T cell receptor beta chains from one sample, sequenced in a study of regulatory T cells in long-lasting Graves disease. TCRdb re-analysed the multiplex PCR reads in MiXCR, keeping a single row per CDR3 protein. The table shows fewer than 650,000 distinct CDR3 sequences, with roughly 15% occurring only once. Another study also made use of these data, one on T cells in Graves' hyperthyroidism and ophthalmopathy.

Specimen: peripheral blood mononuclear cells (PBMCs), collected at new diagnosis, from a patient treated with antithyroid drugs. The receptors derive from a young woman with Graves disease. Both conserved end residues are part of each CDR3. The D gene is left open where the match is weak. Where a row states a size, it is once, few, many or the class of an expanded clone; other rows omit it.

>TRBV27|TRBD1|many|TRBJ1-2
TGTGCCAGCAGTTTTTCGACAGGGTTCGGCTATGGCTACACCTTC
CASSFSTGFGYGYTF
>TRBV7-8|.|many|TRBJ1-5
TGTGCCAGCAGCCAGGTTGGGACACGTAGCAATCAGCCCCAGCATTTT
CASSQVGTRSNQPQHF
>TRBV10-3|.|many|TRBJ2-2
TGTGCCATCAGTGAACCGCAGGGGCTCATGGACACCGGGGAGCTGTTTTTT
CAISEPQGLMDTGELFF
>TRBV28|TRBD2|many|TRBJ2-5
TGTGCCAGCAGTTTGATGGCGGGAGTGGGAGAGACCCAGTACTTC
CASSLMAGVGETQYF
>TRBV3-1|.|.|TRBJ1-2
TGTGCCAGCAGCCAAGATCCAGAACGTGGGGGCTACACCTTC
CASSQDPERGGYTF
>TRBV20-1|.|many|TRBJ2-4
TGCAGTGCTAGGGCCGTAGCCAAAAACATTCAGTACTTC
CSARAVAKNIQYF
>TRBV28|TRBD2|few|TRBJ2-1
TGTGCCAGCAGTTTCGGGACTAGCGGATTCAATGAGCAGTTCTTC
CASSFGTSGFNEQFF
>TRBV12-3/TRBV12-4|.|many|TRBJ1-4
TGTGCCAGTTTCAATTACGACGTGGCAACTAATGAAAAACTGTTTTTT
CASFNYDVATNEKLFF
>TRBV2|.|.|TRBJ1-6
TGTGCCAGCAGCAGACAGGAGATAAATTCACCCCTCCACTTT
CASSRQEINSPLHF
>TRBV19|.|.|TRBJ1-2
TGTGCCAGTAGTAGCATTTCGCCCAATAGGCGAATGGGTGGCTACACCTTC
CASSSISPNRRMGGYTF
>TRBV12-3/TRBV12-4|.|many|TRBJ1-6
TGTGCCAGCAGGGGAACAGAGACCTATAATTCACCCCTCCACTTT
CASRGTETYNSPLHF
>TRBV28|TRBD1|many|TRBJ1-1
TGTGCCAGCAGTCCCCCACCCGGACAGGTGAACACTGAAGCTTTCTTT
CASSPPPGQVNTEAFF
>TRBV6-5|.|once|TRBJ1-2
TGTGCCAGCAGTTACGGGGGCACCTCCCCGGGAGCCTCTACTAACTATGGCTACACCTTC
CASSYGGTSPGASTNYGYTF
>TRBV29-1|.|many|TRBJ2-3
TGCAGCGTTCTTCGGGGGAACACAGATACGCAGTATTTT
CSVLRGNTDTQYF
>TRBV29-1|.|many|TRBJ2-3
TGCAGCGTTCGGGCAGCCAGCACAGATACGCAGTATTTT
CSVRAASTDTQYF
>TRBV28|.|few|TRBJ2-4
TGTGCCAGCAGTTTAAATCGGGGGAAAAACATTCAGTACTTC
CASSLNRGKNIQYF
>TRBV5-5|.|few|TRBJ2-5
TGTGCCAGCAACGCAGCGGGCGGGGAGACCCAGTACTTC
CASNAAGGETQYF
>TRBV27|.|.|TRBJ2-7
TGTGCCAGCAGTTTATCGAGGAGTCTCTACGAGCAGTACTTC
CASSLSRSLYEQYF
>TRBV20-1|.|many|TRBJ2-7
TGCAGTGCTAGAGATCCACGGGCCGCTTCCTACGAGCAGTACTTC
CSARDPRAASYEQYF
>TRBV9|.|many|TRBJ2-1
TGTGCCAGCAGCGTATATGGGAGTACCTACAATGAGCAGTTCTTC
CASSVYGSTYNEQFF
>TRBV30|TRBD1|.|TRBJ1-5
TGTGCCTGGAGTACCCGCCCCGACAGGGGAGCTCAGCCCCAGCATTTT
CAWSTRPDRGAQPQHF
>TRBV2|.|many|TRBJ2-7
TGTGCCAGCAGTGAAGCCCGCCTCGAGACAGCCTACGAGCAGTACTTC
CASSEARLETAYEQYF
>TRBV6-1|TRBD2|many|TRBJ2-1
TGTGCCAGCCAGCGACTAGCGGGGTACAATGAGCAGTTCTTC
CASQRLAGYNEQFF
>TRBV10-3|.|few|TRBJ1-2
TGTGCCATCAGTGAGTCATTTCTCGAATTCAGAGCCGACTATGGCTACACCTTC
CAISESFLEFRADYGYTF
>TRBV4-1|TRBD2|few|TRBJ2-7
TGCGCCAGCAGCCAACACCCCACTAGCGGGACTTCCTACGAGCAGTACTTC
CASSQHPTSGTSYEQYF
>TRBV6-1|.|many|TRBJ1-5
TGTGCCAGCACCCCTTTACCCCAGCGGGGACAGCCCCAGCATTTT
CASTPLPQRGQPQHF
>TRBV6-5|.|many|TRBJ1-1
TGTGCCAGCAGTTACTCGGCCGGAAACACTGAAGCTTTCTTT
CASSYSAGNTEAFF
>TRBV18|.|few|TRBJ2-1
TGTGCCAGCTCACCTCCCGCCCTGCCGGGGGCGCAGTTCTTC
CASSPPALPGAQFF
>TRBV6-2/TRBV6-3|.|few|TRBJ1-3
TGTGCCAGCAGTTACTCTGGGGCCTCACCCGGAAACACCATATATTTT
CASSYSGASPGNTIYF
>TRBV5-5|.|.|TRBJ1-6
TGTGCCAGCAGCATGAACGGACCCCTGGCCCTCCACTTT
CASSMNGPLALHF
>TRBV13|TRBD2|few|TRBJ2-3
TGTGCCAGCAGCTTTCTAAGCGGGAGGCCTGGCACAGATACGCAGTATTTT
CASSFLSGRPGTDTQYF
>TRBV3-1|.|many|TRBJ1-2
TGTGCCAGCAGCCAAGACCACTGGACAGAGTATGGCTACACCTTC
CASSQDHWTEYGYTF
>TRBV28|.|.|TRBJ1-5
TGTGCCAGCAGTTTAAGGCTGGACAATCAGCCCCAGCATTTT
CASSLRLDNQPQHF
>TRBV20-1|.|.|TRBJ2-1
TGCAGTGCTAGTAATGCGGTAATGGGTTTCTCCTACAATGAGCAGTTCTTC
CSASNAVMGFSYNEQFF
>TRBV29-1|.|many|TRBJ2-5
TGCGGGTCGCAGGGAGGAGAGACCCAGTACTTC
CGSQGGETQYF
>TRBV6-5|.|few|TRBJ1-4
TGTGCCAGCAGTTACGGAGGGTCTAATGAAAAACTGTTTTTT
CASSYGGSNEKLFF
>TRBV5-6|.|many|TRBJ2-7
TGTGCCAGCAGCTTGAGTCCAGGGTCGACCTACGAGCAGTACTTC
CASSLSPGSTYEQYF
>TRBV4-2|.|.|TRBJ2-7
TGTGCCAGCAGCCAAGAGGAGTTGGTACCGGAGGCCCACGAGCAGTACTTC
CASSQEELVPEAHEQYF
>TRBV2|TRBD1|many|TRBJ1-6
TGTGCCAGCAGTGCAGGGGGAAATAGTAATTCACCCCTCCACTTT
CASSAGGNSNSPLHF
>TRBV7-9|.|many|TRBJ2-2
TGTGCCAGCGAGCCTCTGTTGTACACCGGGGAGCTGTTTTTT
CASEPLLYTGELFF
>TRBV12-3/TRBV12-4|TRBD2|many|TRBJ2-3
TGTGCCAGCAGTTTGGGACTAGCGGGCCGAGCGCAGTATTTT
CASSLGLAGRAQYF